Below are 8 T cell receptor beta chains sequenced from a single sample in a study of blood T cell repertoires in COVID-19. The assay was immunoSEQ multiplex PCR, and TCRdb's table has in-frame clones only and misses some. The sample has approximately 300,000 clones, nearly 90% seen once. Sequenced material: peripheral blood. The receptor source for this set is a middle-aged woman with COVID-19, enrolled during active disease.

Here the CDR3 DNA reads TGTGCCAGCTCACCACCGGGGTCCCACAGGGTTCTGAACACTGAAGCTTTCTTT. It specifies CASSPPGSHRVLNTEAFF. This rearrangement joins TRBV18 to TRBJ1-1; D possibly corresponds to TRBD1 (6 bases). Trimming removed 0 bases from V and 0 bases from J, with 17 bases in between. Germline CDR1 and CDR2: KGHSH and LQKENI. The CDR3 covers 18 residues.

Here the CDR3 reads CASRDRGNRQPQHF. The CDR3 DNA sequence: TGTGCCAGTAGGGACAGGGGGAATCGTCAGCCCCAGCATTTT. The chain is built from TRBV19 and TRBJ1-5, with 10 bases lining up with TRBD1. Germline CDR1 LNHDA, CDR2 SQIVND (reference sequence). The CDR3 spans 14 residues. V gave up 6 bases and J gave up 6 bases; unmatched junction bases: 5.

J is TRBJ2-3 and V is TRBV7-2, with 10 bases lining up with TRBD2. V shed 5 bases and J 0 bases; nucleotides not matched to a gene: 8. The CDR3 extends over 17 amino acids. CDR1 and CDR2 from the germline V gene are SGHTA and FQGNSA. Here the CDR3 reads CASSARLAGLSTDTQYF. The CDR3 bases are TGTGCCAGCAGCGCTCGACTAGCGGGCCTTAGCACAGATACGCAGTATTTT.

The chain recombines TRBV9 with TRBJ2-1; tentatively, D is TRBD2 (5 bases). Germline V gene sequence: CDR1 SGDLS, CDR2 YYNGEE. The V end lost 0 bases, the J end lost 6 bases, and 16 bases lay between the germline ends. This CDR3 comprises 16 residues. CDR3 region: CASSVGAAVLSNEQFF. DNA for the CDR3: TGTGCCAGCAGCGTAGGAGCGGCAGTATTAAGCAATGAGCAGTTCTTC. Combining the CDR3 with reference TRBV9 and TRBJ2-1 gives the whole variable domain DSGVTQTPKHLITATGQRVTLRCSPRSGDLSVYWYQQSLDQGLQFLIQYYNGEERAKGNILERFSAQQFPDLHSELNLSSLELGDSALYFCASSVGAAVLSNEQFFGPGTRLTVL.

This chain links TRBV5-1 with TRBJ1-2; D might be TRBD1 (5 bases). The CDR3 covers 14 residues. CDR1 SGHRS and CDR2 YFSETQ come from the germline V gene. V was trimmed by 5 bases and J by 8 bases, leaving 19 bases between them. CDR3 region: CASRPGDSQYGYTF. The CDR3 DNA reads as TGCGCCAGCAGACCGGGAGACAGCCAATACGGCTACACCTTC.

This sequence joins TRBV18 and TRBJ1-4; TRBD1 agrees at 10 bases. V dropped 3 bases and J dropped 7; count of bases not matched to a gene: 8. Germline V CDR1 and CDR2: KGHSH, LQKENI. The CDR3 is 16 residues long. CDR3 bases: TGTGCCAGCTCACCGGGACAGGGGATTTGGAGTGAAAAACTGTTTTTT. This gives the protein CASSPGQGIWSEKLFF.

The chain is built from TRBV4-3 and TRBJ2-3; tentatively, D is TRBD1 (6 bases). V shed 5 bases and J shed 1 base, with 16 bases lying between them. Germline V lookup: CDR1 LGHNA, CDR2 YSLEER. This CDR3 has 16 residues. CDR3: CASSTGPGVGTDTQYF. The CDR3 nucleotides are TGCGCCAGCAGCACAGGGCCAGGGGTTGGCACAGATACGCAGTATTTT.

The chain joins TRBV5-1 to TRBJ2-1, with D unresolved. The CDR3 extends over 15 amino acids. Germline loops: CDR1 SGHRS, CDR2 YFSETQ. Trimming left V 1 base short and J 0 bases short, with 8 bases between. CDR3 region: CASSLSLISYNEQFF. CDR3 sequence (DNA): TGCGCCAGCAGCTTGAGCCTAATCTCCTACAATGAGCAGTTCTTC. Looking up the rest from reference TRBV5-1 and TRBJ2-1 gives the full variable domain: KAGVTQTPRYLIKTRGQQVTLSCSPISGHRSVSWYQQTPGQGLQFLFEYFSETQRNKGNFPGRFSGRQFSNSRSEMNVSTLELGDSALYLCASSLSLISYNEQFFGPGTRLTVL.